These T cell receptor beta chains were read from a single sample in a study of a mutant IDH1 vaccine in newly diagnosed glioma. Assay: immunoSEQ multiplex PCR; the TCRdb copy retains only in-frame clones and omits some. Of around 50,000 clones listed, 86% are singletons. The sequences come from PBMCs, collected from a glioma patient treated with radiotherapy, temozolomide or both. The receptors were gathered from a man aged 35 to 55 with glioma. Both conserved end residues are part of each CDR3. A D gene is named only where the DNA matches it firmly. The listing skips clone size in some rows; elsewhere it reads once, few, many or a size class.

CDR3aa	CDR3nt	len	d_gene	abundance	v_gene	j_gene
CASSGAKGEKLFF	TGTGCCAGCAGTGGGGCAAAGGGTGAAAAACTGTTTTTT	13	.	once	TRBV6-1	TRBJ1-4
CASSPDINGYTF	TGTGCCAGCTCACCAGATATAAACGGCTACACCTTC	12	.	.	TRBV18	TRBJ1-2
CASSLGPGQGKEQYF	TGTGCCAGCAGCTTGGGCCCGGGACAGGGGAAGGAGCAGTACTTC	15	TRBD1	.	TRBV5-4	TRBJ2-7
CAISQGGTSTDTQYF	TGTGCCATCAGTCAGGGGGGGACCAGCACAGATACGCAGTATTTT	15	.	.	TRBV10-3	TRBJ2-3
CASSAGMASGNEQYF	TGTGCCAGCAGTGCTGGAATGGCCTCAGGCAACGAGCAGTACTTC	15	.	once	TRBV7-8	TRBJ2-7
CASSVGATTDTQYF	TGTGCCAGCAGCGTGGGCGCCACCACAGATACGCAGTATTTT	14	.	.	TRBV9	TRBJ2-3
CASSVAGTGGLNEQFF	TGTGCCAGCAGCGTAGCCGGGACAGGGGGCCTAAATGAGCAGTTCTTC	16	TRBD1	.	TRBV9	TRBJ2-1
CASSEQGAYEKLFF	TGTGCCAGCAGTGAACAGGGGGCTTATGAAAAACTGTTTTTT	14	TRBD1	.	TRBV25-1	TRBJ1-4
CASNIPGGAGEQYF	TGTGCCAGCAATATCCCAGGGGGGGCGGGCGAGCAGTACTTC	14	.	.	TRBV28	TRBJ2-7
CASRDPNQPQHF	TGTGCCAGCCGGGACCCTAATCAGCCCCAGCATTTT	12	.	.	TRBV27	TRBJ1-5
CASSEGREGIGGNQPQHF	TGTGCCAGCAGTGAAGGTCGGGAGGGTATAGGCGGCAATCAGCCCCAGCATTTT	18	.	.	TRBV2	TRBJ1-5
CATGTGELFF	TGTGCCACCGGGACCGGGGAGCTGTTTTTT	10	.	few	TRBV6-1	TRBJ2-2
CASSHNRDSVNSPLHF	TGTGCCAGCAGCCATAATCGGGACAGCGTAAATTCACCCCTCCACTTT	16	TRBD1	few	TRBV5-4	TRBJ1-6
CASSSSRMARYEQYF	TGTGCCAGCAGCTCCTCTCGGATGGCGCGCTACGAGCAGTACTTC	15	.	.	TRBV2	TRBJ2-7
CASSFSLAGGGSREQFF	TGCGCCAGCAGCTTTTCTTTAGCGGGAGGAGGATCCCGTGAGCAGTTCTTC	17	TRBD2	.	TRBV5-1	TRBJ2-1
CASSQGLQRYFSYEQYF	TGCGCCAGCAGCCAAGGTCTCCAGCGGTATTTCTCCTACGAGCAGTACTTC	17	.	.	TRBV4-1	TRBJ2-7
CASSHGLYYEQYF	TGCGCCAGCAGCCATGGACTATACTACGAGCAGTACTTC	13	.	few	TRBV4-3	TRBJ2-7
CASSLGVSGSIDTQYF	TGTGCCAGCAGCTTAGGAGTTAGCGGGAGTATAGATACGCAGTATTTT	16	TRBD2	once	TRBV7-2	TRBJ2-3
CASTEREGNYGYTF	TGTGCCAGCACCGAAAGGGAAGGGAACTATGGCTACACCTTC	14	.	.	TRBV2	TRBJ1-2
CASSIESRAGYTF	TGTGCCAGTAGTATAGAAAGCAGGGCTGGCTACACCTTC	13	.	.	TRBV19	TRBJ1-2
CASSLKGQGGTEAFF	TGTGCCAGCAGCTTAAAGGGACAGGGAGGCACTGAAGCTTTCTTT	15	TRBD1	.	TRBV11-2	TRBJ1-1
CASSLTLSAVNTEAFF	TGTGCCAGCAGCTTAACGTTGAGTGCGGTGAACACTGAAGCTTTCTTT	16	.	.	TRBV7-3	TRBJ1-1
CASMGQGPLSGANVLTF	TGTGCCAGCATGGGACAGGGGCCTCTCTCTGGGGCCAACGTCCTGACTTTC	17	TRBD1	.	TRBV2	TRBJ2-6
CSVWTGGLNEQFF	TGCAGCGTTTGGACGGGAGGGCTGAATGAGCAGTTCTTC	13	TRBD2	.	TRBV29-1	TRBJ2-1
CASSQQGNYGYTF	TGCGCCAGCAGCCAACAGGGTAACTATGGCTACACCTTC	13	.	.	TRBV4-1	TRBJ1-2
CAWSLRLAGEMMAKNIQYF	TGTGCCTGGAGCCTAAGACTAGCGGGAGAGATGATGGCCAAAAACATTCAGTACTTC	19	TRBD2	.	TRBV30	TRBJ2-4
CASSPGQGTNTEAFF	TGTGCCAGTAGTCCGGGACAGGGAACGAACACTGAAGCTTTCTTT	15	TRBD1	.	TRBV19	TRBJ1-1
CASSLGGGQPQHF	TGTGCCAGCAGCTTAGGAGGGGGGCAGCCCCAGCATTTT	13	.	.	TRBV7-9	TRBJ1-5
CATGRGGGQPQHF	TGTGCCACCGGGCGGGGCGGGGGTCAGCCCCAGCATTTT	13	.	.	TRBV5-6	TRBJ1-5
CASSLGTQETQYF	TGCGCCAGCAGCTTGGGGACACAAGAGACCCAGTACTTC	13	.	.	TRBV5-1	TRBJ2-5
CASSGRDRGSYEQYF	TGTGCCAGCAGCGGACGGGACAGGGGTTCCTACGAGCAGTACTTC	15	TRBD1	.	TRBV7-2	TRBJ2-7
CASSLAAGGWNDIQYF	TGCGCCAGCAGCTTGGCAGCGGGAGGGTGGAATGACATTCAGTACTTC	16	TRBD2	.	TRBV5-1	TRBJ2-4
CASRGTSGRDGEQYF	TGCGCCAGCAGAGGGACTAGCGGGAGGGACGGCGAGCAGTACTTC	15	TRBD2	.	TRBV10-2	TRBJ2-7
CASSLSGQGPFRTDTQYF	TGTGCCAGCAGCCTTTCCGGACAGGGTCCCTTTCGCACAGATACGCAGTATTTT	18	TRBD1	.	TRBV5-8	TRBJ2-3
CASSTRTSPSTGELFF	TGTGCCAGTAGTACCCGGACTAGCCCAAGCACCGGGGAGCTGTTTTTT	16	TRBD2	.	TRBV19	TRBJ2-2
CASSLEGTGIGSYEQYF	TGTGCCAGCAGCTTAGAGGGGACAGGGATCGGCTCCTACGAGCAGTACTTC	17	TRBD1	.	TRBV7-9	TRBJ2-7
CASSLVKNTEAFF	TGTGCCAGCAGCTTAGTAAAGAACACTGAAGCTTTCTTT	13	.	.	TRBV7-2	TRBJ1-1
CASSGETSGSTDTQYF	TGTGCCAGCAGCGGGGAGACTAGCGGTAGCACAGATACGCAGTATTTT	16	TRBD2	few	TRBV5-5	TRBJ2-3
CASDTWDRLAFSGNRDEQFF	TGTGCCAGCGACACCTGGGACAGGTTGGCATTTAGCGGGAATAGGGATGAGCAGTTCTTC	20	.	.	TRBV2	TRBJ2-1
CSVEAPADTQYF	TGCAGCGTTGAAGCCCCCGCAGATACGCAGTATTTT	12	.	.	TRBV29-1	TRBJ2-3
CASIREAQYF	TGTGCCAGCATTCGGGAGGCCCAGTACTTC	10	TRBD2	.	TRBV27	TRBJ2-5
CASSQAQTSWETQYF	TGCGCCAGCAGCCAAGCTCAGACTAGTTGGGAGACCCAGTACTTC	15	.	.	TRBV4-1	TRBJ2-5
CASKGPFNEQFF	TGTGCCAGCAAGGGACCTTTCAATGAGCAGTTCTTC	12	.	.	TRBV25-1	TRBJ2-1
CASSYYGTVNSPLHF	TGTGCCAGCAGTTACTATGGGACAGTTAATTCACCCCTCCACTTT	15	TRBD1	.	TRBV6-5	TRBJ1-6
CASSFGTNNEQFF	TGTGCCAGCAGCTTCGGGACCAACAATGAGCAGTTCTTC	13	.	once	TRBV7-2	TRBJ2-1
CASSSIQGDYGYTF	TGTGCCAGCAGCTCGATCCAGGGGGACTATGGCTACACCTTC	14	TRBD1	.	TRBV6-5	TRBJ1-2
CASSIGTGVPGTDTQYF	TGTGCCAGTAGTATCGGGACAGGGGTCCCCGGCACAGATACGCAGTATTTT	17	TRBD1	.	TRBV19	TRBJ2-3
CASSSGDGWVTEAFF	TGCGCCAGCAGCTCGGGTGATGGTTGGGTCACTGAAGCTTTCTTT	15	.	.	TRBV5-1	TRBJ1-1
CASSLVRGRMKNTEAFF	TGTGCCAGCAGCTTAGTCAGGGGGCGAATGAAGAACACTGAAGCTTTCTTT	17	TRBD1	.	TRBV7-2	TRBJ1-1
CASSLGDNSYEQYF	TGTGCCAGCAGCTTAGGGGACAACTCCTACGAGCAGTACTTC	14	.	.	TRBV7-2	TRBJ2-7
CALNEQFF	TGTGCTTTAAATGAGCAGTTCTTC	8	.	.	TRBV21-1	TRBJ2-1
CASSFTTEQFF	TGTGCCAGCAGCTTCACGACTGAGCAGTTCTTC	11	.	once	TRBV5-6	TRBJ2-1